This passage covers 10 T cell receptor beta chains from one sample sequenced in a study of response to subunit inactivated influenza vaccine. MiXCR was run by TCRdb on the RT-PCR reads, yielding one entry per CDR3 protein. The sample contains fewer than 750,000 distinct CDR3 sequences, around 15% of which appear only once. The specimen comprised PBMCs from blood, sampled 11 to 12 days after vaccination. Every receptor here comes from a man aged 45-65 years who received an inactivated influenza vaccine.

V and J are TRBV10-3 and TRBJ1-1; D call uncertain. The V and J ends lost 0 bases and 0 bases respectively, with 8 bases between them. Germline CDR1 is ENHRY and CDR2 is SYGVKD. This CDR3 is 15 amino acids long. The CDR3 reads CAISESMPMNTEAFF. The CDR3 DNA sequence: TGTGCCATCAGTGAGTCAATGCCCATGAACACTGAAGCTTTCTTT.

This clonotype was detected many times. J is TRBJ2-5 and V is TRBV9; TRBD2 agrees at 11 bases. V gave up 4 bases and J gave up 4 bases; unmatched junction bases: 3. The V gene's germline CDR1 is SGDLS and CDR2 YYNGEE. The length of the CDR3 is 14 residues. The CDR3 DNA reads TGTGCCAGCAGCCCACTAGCGGGAGTAGAGACCCAGTACTTC. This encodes CASSPLAGVETQYF.

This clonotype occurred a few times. Written as DNA, the CDR3 is TGCAGTGCCAGTGACATGATCTATGGCTACACCTTC. Translating gives CSASDMIYGYTF. The V call is TRBV20-1, the J call TRBJ1-2; D unresolved. Trimming took 6 bases from V and 4 from J, leaving 12 bases between them. The germline V gene has CDR1 DFQATT and CDR2 SNEGSKA (reference sequence). CDR3 length: 12 residues.

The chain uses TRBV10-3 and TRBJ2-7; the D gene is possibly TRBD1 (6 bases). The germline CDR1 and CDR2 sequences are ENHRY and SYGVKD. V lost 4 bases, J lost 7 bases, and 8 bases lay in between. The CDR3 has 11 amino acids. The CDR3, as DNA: TGTGCCATCAGTGTCAGGGGTGAGCAGTACTTC. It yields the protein CAISVRGEQYF.

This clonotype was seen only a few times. The CDR3 reads CSARTGVNTEAFF. CDR3 DNA: TGCAGCGCCCGGACAGGAGTGAACACTGAAGCTTTCTTT. J is TRBJ1-1 and V is TRBV29-1; 7 bases line up with TRBD1. The CDR3 is 13 residues long. The V gene's germline CDR1 is SQVTM and CDR2 ANQGSEA. The ends lost 7 bases at V and 0 bases at J; junction bases unmatched: 5.

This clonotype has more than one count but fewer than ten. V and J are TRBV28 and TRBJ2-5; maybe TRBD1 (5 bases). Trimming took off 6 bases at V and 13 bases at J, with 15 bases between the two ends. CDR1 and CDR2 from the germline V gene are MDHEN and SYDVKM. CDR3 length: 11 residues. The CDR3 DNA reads TGTGCCAGCAGCAGGACAAATCAGCGGTACTTC. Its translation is CASSRTNQRYF.

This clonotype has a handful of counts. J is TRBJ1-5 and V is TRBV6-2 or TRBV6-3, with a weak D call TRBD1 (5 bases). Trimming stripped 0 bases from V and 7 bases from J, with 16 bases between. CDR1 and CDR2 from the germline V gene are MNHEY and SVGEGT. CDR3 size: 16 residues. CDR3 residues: CASSYSWRGRGQPQHF. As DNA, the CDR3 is TGTGCCAGCAGTTACTCGTGGAGGGGAAGGGGCCAGCCCCAGCATTTT.

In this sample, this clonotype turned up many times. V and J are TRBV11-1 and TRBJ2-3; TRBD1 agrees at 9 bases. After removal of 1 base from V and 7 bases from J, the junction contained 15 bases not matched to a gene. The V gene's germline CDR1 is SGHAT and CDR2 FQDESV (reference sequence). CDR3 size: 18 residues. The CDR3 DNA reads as TGTGCCAGCAGCTTAGACAAAGCCCCGGGACAGGGAAGAAATACGCAGTATTTT. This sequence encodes CASSLDKAPGQGRNTQYF.

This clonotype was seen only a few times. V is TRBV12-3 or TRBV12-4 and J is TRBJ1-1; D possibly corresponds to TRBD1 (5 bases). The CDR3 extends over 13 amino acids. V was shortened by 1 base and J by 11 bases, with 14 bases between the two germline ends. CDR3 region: CASSLGTRLVAFF. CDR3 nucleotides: TGTGCCAGCAGTTTAGGGACACGTTTAGTGGCTTTCTTT.

The DNA of the CDR3 is TGTGCCAGCAGTCGGGACAGGGGGTGGGTCTATGGCTACACCTTC. Its protein product is CASSRDRGWVYGYTF. This rearrangement joins TRBV12-3 or TRBV12-4 to TRBJ1-2; 11 bases agree with TRBD1. This CDR3 comprises 15 residues. With 5 bases clipped from V and 4 bases from J, the junction kept 6 bases outside the gene matches.